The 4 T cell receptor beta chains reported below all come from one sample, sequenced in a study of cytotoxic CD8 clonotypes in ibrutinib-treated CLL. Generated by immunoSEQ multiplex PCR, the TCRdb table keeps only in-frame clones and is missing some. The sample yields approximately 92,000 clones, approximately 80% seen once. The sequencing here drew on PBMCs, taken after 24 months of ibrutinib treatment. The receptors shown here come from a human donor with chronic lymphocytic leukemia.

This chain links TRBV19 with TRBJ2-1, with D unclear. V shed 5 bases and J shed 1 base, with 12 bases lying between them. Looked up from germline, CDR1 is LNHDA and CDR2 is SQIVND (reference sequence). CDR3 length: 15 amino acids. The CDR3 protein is CASSLESGSYNEQFF. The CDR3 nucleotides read TGTGCCAGTAGTCTCGAGTCAGGATCCTACAATGAGCAGTTCTTC.

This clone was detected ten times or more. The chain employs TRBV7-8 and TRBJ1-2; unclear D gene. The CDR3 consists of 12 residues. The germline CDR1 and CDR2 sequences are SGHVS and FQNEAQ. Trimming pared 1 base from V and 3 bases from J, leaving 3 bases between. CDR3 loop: CASSLEHYGYTF. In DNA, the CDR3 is TGTGCCAGCAGCTTAGAACACTATGGCTACACCTTC.

This chain's CDR3 is CASSTGGGRVRYNEQFF. The CDR3 DNA reads TGTGCCAGCAGCACCGGGGGCGGGAGGGTGAGATACAATGAGCAGTTCTTC. The rearrangement joins TRBV7-8 to TRBJ2-1, with 9 nucleotides matching TRBD2. The CDR3 is 17 amino acids. Unmatched junction bases numbered 12, after V lost 5 bases and J lost 4 bases. Germline V gene sequence: CDR1 SGHVS, CDR2 FQNEAQ.

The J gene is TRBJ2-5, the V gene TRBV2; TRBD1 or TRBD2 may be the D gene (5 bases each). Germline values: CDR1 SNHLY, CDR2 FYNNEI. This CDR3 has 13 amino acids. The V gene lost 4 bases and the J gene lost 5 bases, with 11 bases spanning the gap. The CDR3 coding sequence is TGTGCCAGCAGTGGGCTAGCAGGGGAGACCCAGTACTTC. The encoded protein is CASSGLAGETQYF.